This T cell receptor (beta chain) was identified during a study of beta chain features in type 1 diabetes (dated by TCRdb to the late 2010s). In the study overall: No differences in mean age, gender distribution, total cell number or subset yield were found between patients and healthy donors. A total of roughly 98,000,000 sorted cells were examined across all samples, and RNA yield correlated strongly with the number of cells per subset. The study compared the TCRB repertoires of sorted circulating CD4+ T cell subsets in recently diagnosed type 1 diabetes patients with those in matched healthy donors. Whereas all 30 or so donors provided naive and central memory subsets, regulatory and stem cell-like memory subsets were isolated from just 8 patients and roughly eight healthy donors. General study outcomes and caveats: Shorter templates might have been favored by PCR, but patient and control samples were amplified and corrected together, so both groups would have been affected equally by any skew. Only small numbers of individuals were included in the HLA sub-analyses, which left unresolved whether HLA type had any influence on TCRB rearrangement. Patients with type 1 diabetes made fewer insertions and deleted more nucleotides at VDJ recombination sites, implying thymic rearrangement abnormalities. A moderate but significant shortening of TCRB CDR3 length was observed in type 1 diabetes patients in all four CD4+ subsets. Because cDNA was sequenced instead of genomic DNA, highly expressing activated cells could be over-represented, though the groups showed no difference in activation or CD3 levels. Naive, central memory and regulatory TCRB repertoires appeared to be more alike among patients than among healthy donors.

Measured from the cysteine to the phenylalanine, the CDR3 is 13 residues long. Just CDR3 DNA is preserved here, 39 bases in frame from base 1. Unmatched junction bases come to 4, with V trimmed by 6 bases and J by 0 bases. CDR1 and CDR2 were assigned from the germline V gene as SQVTM and ANQGSEA. The entire amount of isolated RNA was reverse transcribed using the High Capacity cDNA Reverse Transcription Kit, so the sequenced TCRB transcripts were expressed ones. Deep immunoSEQ sequencing was applied to naive, central memory and regulatory T cell samples, giving an average of approximately 4 million total reads per sample. Sorted cells were lysed in RLT buffer, and RNA was extracted using DNase-treated RNeasy Micro or Mini kits according to cell number. To prevent cross-contamination, every cell subset was processed on its own, while patient and healthy donor samples were processed together. The immunoSEQ multiplex PCR was used to amplify TCRB sequences from cDNA, yielding 87-bp fragments that span the CDR3 region. The amplicons were sequenced using the Illumina HiSeq platform. The study's processing was this. PCR bias was corrected computationally using synthetic template baselines, and reads within Hamming distance 2 were collapsed, with unmergeable singletons discarded. Reads were aligned to IMGT to assign V, D and J genes, CDR3 length, and insertions or deletions at six rearrangement sites. Clonotype counts were normalized to sorted cell number within each subset before computing true diversity and Gini coefficients with the tcR R package. The overlap coefficient, calculated on TCRB nucleotide sequences, was used to quantify repertoire sharing. As a proxy for the pre-selection repertoire, out-of-frame TCRB sequences from naive cells were analyzed. TCRdb provides this immuneACCESS table in a form limited to in-frame rearrangements. Some clones are lacking; in checked studies, under half of them reflect an unresolved V gene, and why the rest are absent is not known. The DNA gave D and trimming, while V, J and clone size come from that table. The sample table contains fewer than 300,000 clones; only one count was recorded for roughly 22% of them. Less than 0.03% of the sample is taken by the ten largest.

Each donor gave one peripheral blood draw, around 100 mL on average, collected into heparinised tubes. Naive, central memory, regulatory and stem cell-like memory CD4+ T cells were sorted on a BD FACSAria II using a panel including CD45RO, CCR7, CD25, CD127, CD95 and CD27. A purity above 98% was achieved for all sorted populations. PBMCs were isolated right away by Lymphoprep density gradient centrifugation and were stained directly, without culture. So that batch effects would be minimized, each experiment stained and sorted samples in pairs, pairing one healthy donor with one patient. About this clone: This clone's antigen is unknown. There are no base qualities to consult, and no much larger clone falls within one base.

The TCR sequence derives from a woman aged 40 to 50 with type 1 diabetes. The sequence joins TRBV29-1 to TRBJ1-1; 7 junctional bases match TRBD1. Material: naive CD4+ T cells from blood. Interpreted using the paper, the cell subset or site label stands for: true naive CD4+ T cells. The sequence in DNA is TGCAGCGTGCCCGACAGGGTGAACACTGAAGCTTTCTTT. Translation gives CSVPDRVNTEAFF.